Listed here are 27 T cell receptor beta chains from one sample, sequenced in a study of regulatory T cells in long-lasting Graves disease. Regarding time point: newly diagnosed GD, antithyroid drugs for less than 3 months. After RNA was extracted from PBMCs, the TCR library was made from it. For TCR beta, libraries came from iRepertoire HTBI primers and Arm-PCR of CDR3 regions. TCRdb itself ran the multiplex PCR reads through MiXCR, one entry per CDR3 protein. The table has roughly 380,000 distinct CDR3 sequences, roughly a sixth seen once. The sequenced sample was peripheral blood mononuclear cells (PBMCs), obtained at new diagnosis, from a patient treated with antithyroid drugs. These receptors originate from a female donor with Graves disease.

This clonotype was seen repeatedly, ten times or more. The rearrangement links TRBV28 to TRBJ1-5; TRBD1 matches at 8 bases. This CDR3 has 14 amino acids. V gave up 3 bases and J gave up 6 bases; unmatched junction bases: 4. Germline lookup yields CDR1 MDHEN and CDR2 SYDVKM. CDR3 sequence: CASSFDRGGQPQHF. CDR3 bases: TGTGCCAGCAGTTTCGACAGGGGAGGTCAGCCCCAGCATTTT.

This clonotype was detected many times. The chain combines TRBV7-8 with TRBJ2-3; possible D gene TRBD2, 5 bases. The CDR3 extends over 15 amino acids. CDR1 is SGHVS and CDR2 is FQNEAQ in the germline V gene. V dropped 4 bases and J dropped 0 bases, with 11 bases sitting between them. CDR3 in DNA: TGTGCCAGCAGCTATACCGGACTTAGCACAGATACGCAGTATTTT. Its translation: CASSYTGLSTDTQYF.

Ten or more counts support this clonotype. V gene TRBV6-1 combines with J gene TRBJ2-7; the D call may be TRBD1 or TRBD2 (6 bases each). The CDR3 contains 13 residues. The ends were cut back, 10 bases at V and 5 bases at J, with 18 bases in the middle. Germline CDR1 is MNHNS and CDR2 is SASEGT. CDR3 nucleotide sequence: TGTGCCACTACGGAGGGGGTGTTCAACGAGCAGTACTTC. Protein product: CATTEGVFNEQYF.

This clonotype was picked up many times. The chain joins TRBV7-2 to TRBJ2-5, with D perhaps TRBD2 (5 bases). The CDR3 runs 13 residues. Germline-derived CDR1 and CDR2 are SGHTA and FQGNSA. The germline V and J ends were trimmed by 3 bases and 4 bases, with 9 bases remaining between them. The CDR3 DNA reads TGTGCCAGCAGCTTGGAACGGGGAGAGACCCAGTACTTC. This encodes CASSLERGETQYF. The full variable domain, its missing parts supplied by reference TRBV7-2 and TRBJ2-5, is GAGVSQSPSNKVTEKGKDVELRCDPISGHTALYWYRQSLGQGLEFLIYFQGNSAPDKSGLPSDRFSAERTGGSVSTLTIQRTQQEDSAVYLCASSLERGETQYFGPGTRLLVL.

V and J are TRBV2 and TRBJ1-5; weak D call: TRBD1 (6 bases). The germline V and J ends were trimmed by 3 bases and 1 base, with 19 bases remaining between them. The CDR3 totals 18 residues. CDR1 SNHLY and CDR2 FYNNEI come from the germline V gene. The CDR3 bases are TGTGCCAGCAGTGACGGGGCGGGAGTTAGGGGGAGCAATCAGCCCCAGCATTTT. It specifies CASSDGAGVRGSNQPQHF. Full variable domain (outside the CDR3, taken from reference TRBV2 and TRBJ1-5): EPEVTQTPSHQVTQMGQEVILRCVPISNHLYFYWYRQILGQKVEFLVSFYNNEISEKSEIFDDQFSVERPDGSNFTLKIRSTKLEDSAMYFCASSDGAGVRGSNQPQHFGDGTRLSIL.

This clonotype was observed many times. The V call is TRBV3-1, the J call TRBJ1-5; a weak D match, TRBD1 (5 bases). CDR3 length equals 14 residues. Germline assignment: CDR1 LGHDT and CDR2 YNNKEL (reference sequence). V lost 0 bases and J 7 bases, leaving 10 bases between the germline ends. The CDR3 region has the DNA TGTGCCAGCAGCCAAGACTGGGGGGACCAGCCCCAGCATTTT. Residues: CASSQDWGDQPQHF. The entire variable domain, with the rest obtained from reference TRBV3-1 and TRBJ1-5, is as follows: DTAVSQTPKYLVTQMGNDKSIKCEQNLGHDTMYWYKQDSKKFLKIMFSYNNKELIINETVPNRFSPKSPDKAHLNLHINSLELGDSAVYFCASSQDWGDQPQHFGDGTRLSIL.

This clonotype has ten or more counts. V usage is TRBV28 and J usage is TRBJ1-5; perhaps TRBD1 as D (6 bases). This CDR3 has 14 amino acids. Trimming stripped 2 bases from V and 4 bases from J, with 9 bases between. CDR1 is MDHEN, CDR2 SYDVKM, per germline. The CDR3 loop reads CASSLAGANQPQHF. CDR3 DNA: TGTGCCAGCAGTTTAGCGGGGGCTAATCAGCCCCAGCATTTT.

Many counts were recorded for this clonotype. The CDR3 sequence: CASSLVLGTGLTEAFF. The CDR3 DNA follows: TGCGCCAGCAGCTTGGTCCTCGGGACAGGCCTCACTGAAGCTTTCTTT. The chain is built from TRBV5-1 and TRBJ1-1; 8 nucleotides agree with TRBD1. J was trimmed by 4 bases and V by 0 bases; bases with no gene match: 8. CDR1 and CDR2 from the germline V gene are SGHRS and YFSETQ. The CDR3 loop spans 16 amino acids.

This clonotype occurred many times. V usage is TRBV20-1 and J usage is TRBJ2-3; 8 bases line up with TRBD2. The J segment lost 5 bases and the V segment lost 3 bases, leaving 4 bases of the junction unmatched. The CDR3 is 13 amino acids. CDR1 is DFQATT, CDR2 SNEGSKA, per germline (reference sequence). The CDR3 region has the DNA TGCAGTGCTAGTCCCAGCGGGAGAGATACGCAGTATTTT. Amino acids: CSASPSGRDTQYF.

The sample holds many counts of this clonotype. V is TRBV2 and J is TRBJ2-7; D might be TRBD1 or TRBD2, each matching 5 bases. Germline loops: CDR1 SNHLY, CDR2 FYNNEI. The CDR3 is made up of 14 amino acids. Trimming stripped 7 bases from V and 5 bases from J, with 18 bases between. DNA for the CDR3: TGTGCCAGCACCCCGGGACCCAGGGACCACGAGCAGTACTTC. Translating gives CASTPGPRDHEQYF.

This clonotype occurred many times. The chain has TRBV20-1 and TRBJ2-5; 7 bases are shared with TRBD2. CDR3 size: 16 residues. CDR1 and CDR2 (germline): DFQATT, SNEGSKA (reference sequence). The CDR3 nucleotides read TGCAGCCCGACCGTTCGACTAGCTTATGGGGAAGAGACCCAGTACTTC. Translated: CSPTVRLAYGEETQYF.

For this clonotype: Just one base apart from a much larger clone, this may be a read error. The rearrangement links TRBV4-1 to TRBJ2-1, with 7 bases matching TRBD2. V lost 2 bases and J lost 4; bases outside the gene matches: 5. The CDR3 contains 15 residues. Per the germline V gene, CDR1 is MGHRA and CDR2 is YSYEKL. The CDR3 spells CASSQRLGGYNEQFF. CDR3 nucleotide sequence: TGCGCCAGCAGCCAACGACTGGGAGGGTACAATGAGCAGTTCTTC.

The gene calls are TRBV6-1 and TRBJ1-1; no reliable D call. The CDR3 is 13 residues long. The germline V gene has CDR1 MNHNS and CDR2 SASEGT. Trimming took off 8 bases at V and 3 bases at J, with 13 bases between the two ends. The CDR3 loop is CASGRAGYTEAFF. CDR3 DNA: TGTGCCAGCGGTAGGGCCGGGTACACTGAAGCTTTCTTT.

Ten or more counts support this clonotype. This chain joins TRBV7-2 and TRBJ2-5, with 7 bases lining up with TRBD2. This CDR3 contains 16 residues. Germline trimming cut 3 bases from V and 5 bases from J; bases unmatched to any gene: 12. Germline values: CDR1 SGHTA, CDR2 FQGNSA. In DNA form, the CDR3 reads TGTGCCAGCAGCTTCATGTGCGGGGAGGGCCTCGAGACCCAGTACTTC. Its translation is CASSFMCGEGLETQYF.

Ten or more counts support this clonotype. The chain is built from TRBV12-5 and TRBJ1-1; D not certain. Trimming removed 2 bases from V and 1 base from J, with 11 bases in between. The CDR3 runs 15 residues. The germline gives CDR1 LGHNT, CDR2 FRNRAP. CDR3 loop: CASGLFPRKNTEAFF. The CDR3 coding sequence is TGTGCTAGTGGTTTGTTCCCCCGCAAGAACACTGAAGCTTTCTTT. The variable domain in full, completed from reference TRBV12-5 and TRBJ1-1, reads DARVTQTPRHKVTEMGQEVTMRCQPILGHNTVFWYRQTMMQGLELLAYFRNRAPLDDSGMPKDRFSAEMPDATLATLKIQPSEPRDSAVYFCASGLFPRKNTEAFFGQGTRLTVV.

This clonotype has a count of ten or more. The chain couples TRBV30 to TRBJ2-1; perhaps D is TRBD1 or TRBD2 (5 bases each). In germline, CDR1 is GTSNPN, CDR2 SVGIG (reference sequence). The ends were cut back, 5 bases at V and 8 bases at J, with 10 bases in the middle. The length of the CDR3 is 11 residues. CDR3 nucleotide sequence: TGTGCCTGGGGACGGGGCGATGAGCAGTTCTTC. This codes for CAWGRGDEQFF.

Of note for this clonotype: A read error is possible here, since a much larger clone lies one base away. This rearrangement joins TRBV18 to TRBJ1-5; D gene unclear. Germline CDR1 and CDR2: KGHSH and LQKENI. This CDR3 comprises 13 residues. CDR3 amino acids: CASPPSGNQPQHF. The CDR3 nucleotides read TGTGCCAGCCCACCAAGCGGCAATCAGCCCCAGCATTTT. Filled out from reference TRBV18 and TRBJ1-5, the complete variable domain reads NAGVMQNPRHLVRRRGQEARLRCSPMKGHSHVYWYRQLPEEGLKFMVYLQKENIIDESGMPKERFSAEFPKEGPSILRIQQVVRGDSAAYFCASPPSGNQPQHFGDGTRLSIL.

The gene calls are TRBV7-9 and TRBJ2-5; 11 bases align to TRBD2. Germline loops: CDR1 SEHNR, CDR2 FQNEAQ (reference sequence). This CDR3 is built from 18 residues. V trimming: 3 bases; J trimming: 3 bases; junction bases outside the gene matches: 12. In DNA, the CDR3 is TGTGCCAGCAGCTTCGAGTTAAAACTAGCGGGAGTGGAAGAGACCCAGTACTTC. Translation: CASSFELKLAGVEETQYF.

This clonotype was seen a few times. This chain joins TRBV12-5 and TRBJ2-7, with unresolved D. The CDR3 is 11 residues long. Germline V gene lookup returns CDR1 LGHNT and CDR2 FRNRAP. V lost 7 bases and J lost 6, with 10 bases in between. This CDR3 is CASALLAEQYF. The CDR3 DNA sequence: TGTGCTAGTGCCCTCCTGGCCGAGCAGTACTTC.

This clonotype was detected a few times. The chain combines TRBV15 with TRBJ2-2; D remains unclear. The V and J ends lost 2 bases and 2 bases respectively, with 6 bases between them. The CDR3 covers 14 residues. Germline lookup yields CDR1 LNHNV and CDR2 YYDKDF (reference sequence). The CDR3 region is CATSRIGNTGELFF. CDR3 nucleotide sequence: TGTGCCACCAGCAGAATAGGCAACACCGGGGAGCTGTTTTTT.

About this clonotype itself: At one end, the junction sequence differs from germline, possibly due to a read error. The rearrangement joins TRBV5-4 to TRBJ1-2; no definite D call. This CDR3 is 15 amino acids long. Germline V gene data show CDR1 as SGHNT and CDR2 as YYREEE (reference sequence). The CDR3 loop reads CAGSPDHTSNYGYTF. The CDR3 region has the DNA TGTGCCGGCAGCCCAGACCATACTTCTAACTATGGCTACACCTTC.

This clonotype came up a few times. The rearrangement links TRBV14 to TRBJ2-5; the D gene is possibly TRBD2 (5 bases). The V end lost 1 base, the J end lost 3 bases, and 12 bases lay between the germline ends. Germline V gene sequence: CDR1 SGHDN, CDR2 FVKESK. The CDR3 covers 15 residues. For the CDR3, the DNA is TGTGCCAGCAGCCAAGGTTTCGGTAGCGAAGAGACCCAGTACTTC. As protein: CASSQGFGSEETQYF.

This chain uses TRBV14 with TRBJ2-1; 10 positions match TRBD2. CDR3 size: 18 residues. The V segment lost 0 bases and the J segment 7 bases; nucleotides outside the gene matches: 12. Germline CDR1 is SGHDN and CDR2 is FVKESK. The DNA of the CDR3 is TGTGCCAGCAGCCAAGATTCGTTAAGCGGGAGGGCCTGGAATGAGCAGTTCTTC. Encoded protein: CASSQDSLSGRAWNEQFF. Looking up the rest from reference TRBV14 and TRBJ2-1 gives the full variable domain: EAGVTQFPSHSVIEKGQTVTLRCDPISGHDNLYWYRRVMGKEIKFLLHFVKESKQDESGMPNNRFLAERTGGTYSTLKVQPAELEDSGVYFCASSQDSLSGRAWNEQFFGPGTRLTVL.

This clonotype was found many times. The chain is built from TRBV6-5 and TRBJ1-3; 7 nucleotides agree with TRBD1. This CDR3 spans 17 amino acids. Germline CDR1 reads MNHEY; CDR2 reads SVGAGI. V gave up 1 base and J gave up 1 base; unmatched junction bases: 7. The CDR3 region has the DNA TGTGCCAGCAGTTACTTCGGGACAGCCGGTTCTGGAAACACCATATATTTT. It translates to CASSYFGTAGSGNTIYF.

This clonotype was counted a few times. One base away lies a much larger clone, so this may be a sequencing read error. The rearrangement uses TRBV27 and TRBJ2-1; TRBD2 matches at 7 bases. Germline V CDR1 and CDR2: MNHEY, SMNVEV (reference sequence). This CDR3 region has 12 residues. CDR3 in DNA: TGTGCCAGCAGGGGAGGGTACAGTGAGCAGTTCTTC. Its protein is CASRGGYSEQFF.

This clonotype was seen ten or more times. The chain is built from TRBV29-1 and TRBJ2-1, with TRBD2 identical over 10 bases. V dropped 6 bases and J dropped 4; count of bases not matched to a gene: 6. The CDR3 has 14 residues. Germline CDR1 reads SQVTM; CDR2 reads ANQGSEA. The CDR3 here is CSVWSGRGYNEQFF. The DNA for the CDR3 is TGCAGCGTCTGGAGCGGGAGGGGTTACAATGAGCAGTTCTTC.

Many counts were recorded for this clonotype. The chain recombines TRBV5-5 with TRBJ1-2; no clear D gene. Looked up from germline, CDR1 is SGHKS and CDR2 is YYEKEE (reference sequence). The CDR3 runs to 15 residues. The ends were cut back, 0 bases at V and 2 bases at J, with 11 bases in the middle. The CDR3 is CASSLAEGANYGYTF. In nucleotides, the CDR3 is TGTGCCAGCAGCTTGGCGGAGGGCGCAAACTATGGCTACACCTTC.